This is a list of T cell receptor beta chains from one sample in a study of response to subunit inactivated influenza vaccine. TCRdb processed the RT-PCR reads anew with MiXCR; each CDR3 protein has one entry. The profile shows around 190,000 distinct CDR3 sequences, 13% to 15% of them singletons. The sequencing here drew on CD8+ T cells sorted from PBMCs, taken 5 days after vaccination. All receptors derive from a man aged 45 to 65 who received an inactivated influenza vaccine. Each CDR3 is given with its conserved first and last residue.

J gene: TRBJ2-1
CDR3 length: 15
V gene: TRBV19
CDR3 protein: CASTNGLSAYNEQFF

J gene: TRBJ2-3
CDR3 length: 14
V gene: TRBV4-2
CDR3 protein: CASSQLGGYDTQYF

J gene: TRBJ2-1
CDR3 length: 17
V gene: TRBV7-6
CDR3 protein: CASSLQSRGLRYNEQFF

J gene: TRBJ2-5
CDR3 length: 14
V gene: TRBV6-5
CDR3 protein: CASSYSVSRETQYF

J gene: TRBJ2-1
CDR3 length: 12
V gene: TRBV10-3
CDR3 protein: CAISESDNEQFF

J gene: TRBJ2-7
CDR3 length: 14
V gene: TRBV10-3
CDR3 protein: CAISGAGEAYEQYF

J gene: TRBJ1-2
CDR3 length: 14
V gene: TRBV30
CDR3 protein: CAWSVETANYGYTF

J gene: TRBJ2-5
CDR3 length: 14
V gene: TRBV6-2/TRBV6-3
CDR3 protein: CASSYYPAEETQYF

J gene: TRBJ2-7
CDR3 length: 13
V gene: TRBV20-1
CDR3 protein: CSARPAGAYEQYF

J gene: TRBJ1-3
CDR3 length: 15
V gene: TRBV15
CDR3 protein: CATSNPPRTGNTIYF

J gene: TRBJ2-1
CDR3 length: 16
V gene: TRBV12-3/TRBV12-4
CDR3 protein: CASSPRGSSSYNEQFF

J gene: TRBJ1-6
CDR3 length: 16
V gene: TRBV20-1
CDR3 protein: CSARGSGQKNNSPLHF

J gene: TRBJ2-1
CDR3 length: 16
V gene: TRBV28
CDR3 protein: CASRTPSGSFYNEQFF

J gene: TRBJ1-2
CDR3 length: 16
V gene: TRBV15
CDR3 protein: CATSIGRDSNTYGYTF

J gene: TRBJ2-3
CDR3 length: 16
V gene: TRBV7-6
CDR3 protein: CASSPPRAQRTDTQYF

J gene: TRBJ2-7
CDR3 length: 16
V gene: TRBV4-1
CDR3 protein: CASSPYETSGGYEQYF

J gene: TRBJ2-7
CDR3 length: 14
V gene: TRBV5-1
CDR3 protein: CASSWGTSGDEQYF

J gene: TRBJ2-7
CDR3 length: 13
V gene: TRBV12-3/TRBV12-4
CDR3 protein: CASSLTRFGEQYF

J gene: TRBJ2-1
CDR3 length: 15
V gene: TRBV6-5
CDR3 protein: CASSYSLAGGREQFF

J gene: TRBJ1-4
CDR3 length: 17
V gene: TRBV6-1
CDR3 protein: CASKAYRVGATNEKLFF

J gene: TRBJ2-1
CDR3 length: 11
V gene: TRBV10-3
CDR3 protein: CAISAGDEQFF

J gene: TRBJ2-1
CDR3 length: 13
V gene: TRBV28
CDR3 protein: CASRGLAHNEQFF

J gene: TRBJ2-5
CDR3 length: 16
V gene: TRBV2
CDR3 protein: CASSLRTSGPQETQYF

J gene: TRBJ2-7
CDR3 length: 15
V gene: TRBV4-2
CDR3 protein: CASSQVREVTYEQYF

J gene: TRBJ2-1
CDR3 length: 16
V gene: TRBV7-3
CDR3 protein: CASSLGQVWPYNEQFF

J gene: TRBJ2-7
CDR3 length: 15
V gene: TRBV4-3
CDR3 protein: CASSLGTGDPWEQYF

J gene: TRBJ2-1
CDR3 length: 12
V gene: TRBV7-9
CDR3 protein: CASSVGVDEQFF

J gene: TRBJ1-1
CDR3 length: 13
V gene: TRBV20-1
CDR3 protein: CSARGTSRTEAFF

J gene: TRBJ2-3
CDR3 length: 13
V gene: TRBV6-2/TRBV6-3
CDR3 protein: CASSYSRVNTQYF

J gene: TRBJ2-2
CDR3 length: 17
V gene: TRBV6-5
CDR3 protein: CASSYSIMGVNTGELFF

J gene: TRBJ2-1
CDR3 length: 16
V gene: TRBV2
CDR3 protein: CASSEGWGSSYNEQFF

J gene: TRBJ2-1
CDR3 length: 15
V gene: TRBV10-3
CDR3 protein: CAISDTSGSYNEQFF

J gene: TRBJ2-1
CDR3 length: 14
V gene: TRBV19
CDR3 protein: CASSIEQNYNEQFF

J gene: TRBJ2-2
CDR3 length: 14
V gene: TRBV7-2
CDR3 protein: CASARTDYTGELFF

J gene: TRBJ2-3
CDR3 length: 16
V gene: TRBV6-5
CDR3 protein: CASSLPTSVGGDTQYF

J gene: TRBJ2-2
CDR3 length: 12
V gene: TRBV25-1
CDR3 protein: CASGRGGGELFF

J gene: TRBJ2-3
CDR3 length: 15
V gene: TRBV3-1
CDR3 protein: CASSQGSGGTDTQYF

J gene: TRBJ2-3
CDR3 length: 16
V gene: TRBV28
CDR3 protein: CASSFLERPSTDTQYF

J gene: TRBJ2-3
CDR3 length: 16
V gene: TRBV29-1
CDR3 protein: CSVEKLAGGITDTQYF

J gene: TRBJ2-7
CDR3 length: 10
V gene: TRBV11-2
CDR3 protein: CASSFDEQYF

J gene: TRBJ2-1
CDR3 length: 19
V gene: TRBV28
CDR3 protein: CARSFVSSGRRISYNEQFF

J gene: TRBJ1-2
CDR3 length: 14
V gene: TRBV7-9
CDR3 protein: CASSLSAGIKGYTF

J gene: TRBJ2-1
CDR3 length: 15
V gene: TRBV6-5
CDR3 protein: CASSYLGLNRDEQFF

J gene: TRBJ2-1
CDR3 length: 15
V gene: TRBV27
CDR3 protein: CASSPGGQIYNEQFF

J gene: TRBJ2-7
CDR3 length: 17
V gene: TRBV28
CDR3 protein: CASRTDRQGGRVYEQYF

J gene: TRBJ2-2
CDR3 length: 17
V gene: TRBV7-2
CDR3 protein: CASSLVVLAGVSGELFF